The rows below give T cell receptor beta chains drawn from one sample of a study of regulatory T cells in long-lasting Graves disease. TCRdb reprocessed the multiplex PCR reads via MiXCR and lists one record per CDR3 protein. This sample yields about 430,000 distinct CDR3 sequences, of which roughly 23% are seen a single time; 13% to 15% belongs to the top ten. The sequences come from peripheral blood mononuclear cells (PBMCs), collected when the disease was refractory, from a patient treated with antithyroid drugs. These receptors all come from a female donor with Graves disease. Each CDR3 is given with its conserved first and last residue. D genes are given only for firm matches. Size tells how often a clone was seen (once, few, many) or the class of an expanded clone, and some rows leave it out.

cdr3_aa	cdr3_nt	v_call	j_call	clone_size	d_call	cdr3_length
CASSFSSQETQYF	TGTGCCAGCAGCTTTTCCAGCCAAGAGACCCAGTACTTC	TRBV11-2	TRBJ2-5	many	-	13
CASSLELTYEQYF	TGTGCCAGCAGCTTAGAACTTACCTACGAGCAGTACTTC	TRBV11-2	TRBJ2-7	many	-	13
CASSRQGTTETQYF	TGTGCCAGCAGCCGACAGGGGACTACGGAGACCCAGTACTTC	TRBV6-2/TRBV6-3	TRBJ2-5	few	-	14
CASTPPGGSEKLFF	TGTGCCAGCACCCCCCCCGGGGGATCTGAAAAACTGTTTTTT	TRBV7-9	TRBJ1-4	many	-	14
CSVVDKESSYNEQFF	TGCAGCGTTGTCGATAAGGAATCGTCCTACAATGAGCAGTTCTTC	TRBV29-1	TRBJ2-1	-	-	15
CASSLGYGGFKETQYF	TGTGCCAGCAGCTTAGGATATGGGGGTTTCAAAGAGACCCAGTACTTC	TRBV7-9	TRBJ2-5	few	-	16
CASSDTASGANVLTF	TGTGCCAGCAGTGATACCGCCTCTGGGGCCAACGTCCTGACTTTC	TRBV6-1	TRBJ2-6	-	-	15
CASSPPGKYNEQFF	TGTGCCAGCAGTCCTCCCGGGAAGTACAATGAGCAGTTCTTC	TRBV11-2	TRBJ2-1	-	-	14
CSVEGGQGKRTDTQYF	TGCAGCGTTGAAGGAGGACAGGGCAAACGCACAGATACGCAGTATTTT	TRBV29-1	TRBJ2-3	few	TRBD1	16
CASSQEWGVRDTQYF	TGCGCCAGCAGCCAAGAATGGGGCGTGAGAGATACGCAGTATTTT	TRBV4-1	TRBJ2-3	-	-	15
CASSFIRGAGPTEQYF	TGTGCCAGCAGTTTCATTCGGGGAGCGGGACCCACCGAGCAGTACTTC	TRBV27	TRBJ2-7	many	TRBD2	16
CASSQGVGADQPQHF	TGCGCCAGCAGCCAAGGGGTAGGGGCCGATCAGCCCCAGCATTTT	TRBV4-1	TRBJ1-5	few	-	15
CASSPYVGSSGNTIYF	TGTGCCAGCTCACCTTACGTGGGGAGCTCTGGAAACACCATATATTTT	TRBV18	TRBJ1-3	-	-	16
CASSQFLQLNTEAFF	TGTGCCAGCAGCCAATTTTTACAGCTCAACACTGAAGCTTTCTTT	TRBV14	TRBJ1-1	-	-	15
CSAFGQLEKLFF	TGCAGTGCTTTTGGACAGCTTGAAAAACTGTTTTTT	TRBV20-1	TRBJ1-4	many	-	12
CASSQDRYGVGQYF	TGTGCCAGCAGCCAAGATCGGTACGGCGTCGGGCAGTACTTC	TRBV3-1	TRBJ2-7	-	-	14
CASSLESGEFGYTF	TGTGCCAGCAGCTTAGAGTCAGGGGAGTTTGGCTACACCTTC	TRBV7-2	TRBJ1-2	-	-	14
CASHSPPGWEYNEQFF	TGTGCCAGCCATTCGCCCCCTGGGTGGGAGTACAATGAGCAGTTCTTC	TRBV2	TRBJ2-1	few	-	16
CASSPTGKYEQYF	TGCGCCAGCAGCCCGACAGGGAAGTACGAGCAGTACTTC	TRBV5-1	TRBJ2-7	-	TRBD1	13
CASSSDPGLAAYEQYF	TGTGCCAGCAGCTCCGACCCGGGACTAGCTGCCTACGAGCAGTACTTC	TRBV5-4	TRBJ2-7	few	TRBD2	16
CASSPFDSGRTSKYF	TGTGCCAGCAGTCCCTTTGATAGCGGGAGAACCTCAAAGTACTTC	TRBV28	TRBJ2-7	many	TRBD2	15
CASSHGQGNTGELFF	TGTGCCAGCTCACACGGACAGGGCAACACCGGGGAGCTGTTTTTT	TRBV18	TRBJ2-2	-	TRBD1	15
CASSPGTPGTGAFF	TGCGCCAGCAGCCCTGGGACACCGGGGACTGGAGCTTTCTTT	TRBV4-1	TRBJ1-1	few	-	14
CASSYVGGSQPQHF	TGTGCCAGCAGTTACGTCGGGGGTAGTCAGCCCCAGCATTTT	TRBV6-5	TRBJ1-5	-	-	14
CASSQGPQNNQPQHF	TGTGCCAGCAGCCAAGGACCACAGAACAATCAGCCCCAGCATTTT	TRBV3-1	TRBJ1-5	many	-	15
CASIQHPGTDPHYGYTF	TGTGCCAGCATCCAACACCCAGGGACAGACCCCCACTATGGCTACACCTTC	TRBV5-5	TRBJ1-2	many	TRBD1	17
CASSLHQETQYF	TGTGCCAGCAGTCTCCATCAAGAGACCCAGTACTTC	TRBV12-3/TRBV12-4	TRBJ2-5	many	-	12
CASSLVWAKGIEQYF	TGTGCCAGCAGCTTGGTGTGGGCGAAGGGGATAGAGCAGTACTTC	TRBV5-5	TRBJ2-7	-	-	15
CASSLGIVGKYEQYF	TGTGCCAGCAGTTTAGGTATTGTAGGAAAATACGAGCAGTACTTC	TRBV28	TRBJ2-7	many	-	15
CASSLVTGRATEAFF	TGTGCCAGCAGCTTAGTTACGGGGAGGGCCACTGAAGCTTTCTTT	TRBV7-2	TRBJ1-1	many	-	15
CASSGQGRWNIQYF	TGTGCCAGCTCCGGACAGGGGCGGTGGAACATTCAGTACTTC	TRBV18	TRBJ2-4	-	TRBD1	14
CAWSFGRGSVAEAFF	TGTGCCTGGAGTTTCGGAAGGGGAAGCGTGGCTGAAGCTTTCTTT	TRBV30	TRBJ1-1	-	-	15
CAISEGGLETQYF	TGTGCCATCAGTGAGGGAGGACTAGAGACCCAGTACTTC	TRBV10-3	TRBJ2-5	-	-	13
CASSTTGTNNQPQHF	TGTGCCAGCAGTACAACAGGGACAAACAATCAGCCCCAGCATTTT	TRBV6-1	TRBJ1-5	-	-	15
CASSESSGLEAFF	TGTGCCAGCAGTGAATCCTCGGGACTTGAAGCTTTCTTT	TRBV6-1	TRBJ1-1	many	-	13
CASSLQGTSGYNEQFF	TGTGCCAGCAGCTTGCAGGGTACTAGCGGATACAATGAGCAGTTCTTC	TRBV11-2	TRBJ2-1	-	TRBD2	16
CASSLARTSGRRDNEQFF	TGTGCCAGCAGTTTAGCGCGCACTAGCGGGAGGAGGGACAATGAGCAGTTCTTC	TRBV12-3/TRBV12-4	TRBJ2-1	-	TRBD2	18
CSAPSEEGRRPETQYF	TGCAGTGCTCCGTCCGAGGAAGGGAGAAGGCCGGAGACCCAGTACTTC	TRBV20-1	TRBJ2-5	few	-	16
CASSYLGGGGETQYF	TGTGCCAGCAGCTACCTAGGGGGTGGGGGGGAGACCCAGTACTTC	TRBV7-3	TRBJ2-5	-	-	15
CASRYRASYEQYF	TGTGCCAGCAGATACAGGGCCTCCTACGAGCAGTACTTC	TRBV12-3/TRBV12-4	TRBJ2-7	many	-	13
CASSSGRGSGTYEQYF	TGTGCCAGCAGTTCGGGGCGCGGTAGCGGGACATACGAGCAGTACTTC	TRBV12-3/TRBV12-4	TRBJ2-7	many	TRBD2	16
CASSYSSRTSGYEQYF	TGTGCCAGCAGTTACTCGAGCAGGACTAGCGGGTACGAGCAGTACTTC	TRBV6-2/TRBV6-3	TRBJ2-7	-	TRBD2	16
CASSGLVSDTQYF	TGTGCCAGCAGTGGATTAGTATCAGATACGCAGTATTTT	TRBV2	TRBJ2-3	few	-	13
CASSIFTDTEAFF	TGTGCCAGTAGTATATTTACGGACACTGAAGCTTTCTTT	TRBV19	TRBJ1-1	many	-	13
CASSTRTGSSPLHF	TGTGCCAGCTCAACCCGGACAGGGAGTTCACCCCTCCACTTT	TRBV18	TRBJ1-6	-	TRBD1	14
CASQGEKLFF	TGTGCCTCACAGGGTGAAAAACTGTTTTTT	TRBV25-1	TRBJ1-4	-	-	10
CATSRGYRDRQPGDYGYTF	TGTGCCACCAGCAGAGGATATCGGGACAGACAACCGGGTGACTATGGCTACACCTTC	TRBV15	TRBJ1-2	many	TRBD1	19
CASGVGAFEQYF	TGTGCCAGCGGCGTGGGGGCTTTCGAGCAGTACTTC	TRBV12-3/TRBV12-4	TRBJ2-7	many	-	12
CASSRGDRNKGSYEQYF	TGTGCCAGCTCACGGGGGGACAGGAACAAGGGGAGCTACGAGCAGTACTTC	TRBV18	TRBJ2-7	-	TRBD1	17
CASSLGIRGLTGELFF	TGTGCCAGCAGCTTAGGCATCCGAGGACTCACCGGGGAGCTGTTTTTT	TRBV13	TRBJ2-2	-	-	16
CASSMRETQYF	TGTGCCAGCAGCATGCGCGAGACCCAGTACTTC	TRBV7-2	TRBJ2-5	many	-	11
CASSKLKTGNTGELFF	TGTGCCAGCAGCAAATTAAAGACAGGGAACACCGGGGAGCTGTTTTTT	TRBV6-1	TRBJ2-2	-	-	16
CASSPPFGEQYF	TGTGCCAGCAGCCCGCCCTTTGGCGAGCAGTACTTC	TRBV7-6	TRBJ2-7	-	-	12
CASSVFRDTEAFF	TGTGCCAGCAGTGTCTTCCGGGACACTGAAGCTTTCTTT	TRBV2	TRBJ1-1	many	-	13
CASSAPYWGDTQYF	TGTGCCAGCAGTGCCCCGTACTGGGGAGATACGCAGTATTTT	TRBV28	TRBJ2-3	few	-	14